The 12 T cell receptor beta chains given below trace back to one sample, sequenced in a study of blood T cell repertoires in COVID-19. Clones were sequenced by immunoSEQ multiplex PCR, and TCRdb holds only the in-frame ones, with some missing. The table records 150,000 or so clones, more than 75% of them present only once. Sequencing used peripheral blood. Receptor source: a man between 60 and 75 years old with COVID-19, enrolled during active disease.

The chain combines TRBV7-2 with TRBJ1-6, with 7 positions matching TRBD1. CDR1 is SGHTA, CDR2 FQGNSA, per germline. The V segment lost 1 base and the J segment 7 bases; nucleotides outside the gene matches: 4. This CDR3 region has 15 residues. CDR3 loop: CASSLEGQTNSPLHF. CDR3 nucleotides: TGTGCCAGCAGCTTAGAGGGACAGACCAATTCACCCCTCCACTTT.

The table lists this clone with a count of one. The V call is TRBV19, the J call TRBJ1-6; 8 positions match TRBD1. The CDR3 has 17 residues. Per germline, CDR1 LNHDA and CDR2 SQIVND (reference sequence). Trimming removed 3 bases from V and 9 bases from J; junction bases left unmatched: 13. Here the CDR3 reads CASSISQGASVTSPLHF. The DNA for the CDR3 is TGTGCCAGTAGTATCAGCCAGGGGGCATCTGTTACTTCACCCCTCCACTTT.

V and J are TRBV6-1 and TRBJ2-1; 8 bases are shared with TRBD1. CDR3 size: 14 residues. Unmatched junction bases numbered 7, after V lost 8 bases and J lost 4 bases. Germline V CDR1 and CDR2: MNHNS, SASEGT. The CDR3 nucleotides are TGTGCCAGCTTAGGACAGGGCCCGTACAATGAGCAGTTCTTC. This encodes CASLGQGPYNEQFF.

This clone turned up a few times. The rearrangement joins TRBV3-1 (or the pseudogene TRBV3-2) to TRBJ1-1; a weak D match, TRBD1 (6 bases). The CDR3 spans 17 residues. Germline V gives CDR1 LGHDT, CDR2 YNNKEL (reference sequence). The V end lost 0 bases, the J end lost 1 base, and 15 bases lay between the germline ends. The CDR3 DNA follows: TGTGCCAGCAGCCAAGATTTTGGAGCAGGGGCGAACACTGAAGCTTTCTTT. It codes for CASSQDFGAGANTEAFF.

J is TRBJ1-1 and V is TRBV24-1; D might be TRBD1 (5 bases). In germline, CDR1 is KGHDR, CDR2 SFDVKD. Trimming pared 7 bases from V and 9 bases from J, leaving 14 bases between. The CDR3 runs 12 residues. The CDR3, as DNA: TGTGCCACCAGCAATGTGGGGGGGAAAGCTTTCTTT. The encoded protein is CATSNVGGKAFF.

This clone has only one observation. The rearrangement links TRBV9 to TRBJ2-7; possibly TRBD1 for D (7 bases). The germline V gene has CDR1 SGDLS and CDR2 YYNGEE. The CDR3 totals 16 residues. Trimming shortened V by 0 bases and J by 7 bases, and 20 bases separated the two germline ends. CDR3 region: CASSVGGTDATKEQYF. DNA for the CDR3: TGTGCCAGCAGCGTAGGCGGGACAGATGCTACGAAGGAGCAGTACTTC.

The chain is built from TRBV5-1 and TRBJ1-1; possibly TRBD1 for D (5 bases). Deletions cut 0 bases from V and 1 base from J, with 7 bases between. Per germline, CDR1 SGHRS and CDR2 YFSETQ. CDR3 length equals 14 residues. CDR3 nucleotide sequence: TGCGCCAGCAGCTTGGGACAGCCGAACACTGAAGCTTTCTTT. Translating gives CASSLGQPNTEAFF.

This chain uses TRBV6-2 or TRBV6-3 with TRBJ1-4; 11 bases match TRBD1. CDR3 length: 16 residues. The germline gives CDR1 MNHEY, CDR2 SVGEGT. Trimming at V came to 6 bases and at J to 7 bases, leaving 10 bases not matched to a gene. The CDR3 region has the DNA TGTGCCAGCAGCCCGTGGACAGGGGGCATGCGTGAAAAACTGTTTTTT. Translation: CASSPWTGGMREKLFF.

The chain has TRBV6-5 and TRBJ2-7, with a possible D match to TRBD2 (5 bases). Germline assignment: CDR1 MNHEY and CDR2 SVGAGI. The CDR3 contains 14 residues. Trimming left V 5 bases short and J 0 bases short, with 11 bases between. DNA of the CDR3: TGTGCCAGCAGTCCGGACTCGGTCTCCTACGAGCAGTACTTC. Amino acids: CASSPDSVSYEQYF.

This clone is a singleton in its sample. The chain carries TRBV5-1 and TRBJ1-1; TRBD1 matches at 7 bases. This CDR3 contains 14 residues. The ends lost 5 bases at V and 1 base at J; junction bases unmatched: 5. CDR1 SGHRS and CDR2 YFSETQ come from the germline V gene. The CDR3 reads CASRATGPNTEAFF. The CDR3 nucleotides read TGCGCCAGCAGGGCGACAGGGCCGAACACTGAAGCTTTCTTT.

The chain couples TRBV4-2 to TRBJ1-5; the match to TRBD1 covers 8 bases. J gave up 6 bases and V 3 bases, and 4 bases lay outside the gene matches. The length of the CDR3 is 14 residues. Germline CDR1 LGHNA, CDR2 YNFKEQ. CDR3 residues: CASSHGQGGQPQHF. Written as DNA, the CDR3 is TGTGCCAGCAGCCACGGACAGGGCGGTCAGCCCCAGCATTTT.

The V gene is TRBV27, the J gene TRBJ2-1; 8 bases are a match to TRBD1. The germline CDR1 and CDR2 sequences are MNHEY and SMNVEV (reference sequence). J was trimmed by 6 bases and V by 3 bases; bases with no gene match: 7. The CDR3 has 15 amino acids. CDR3 amino acids: CASSFSRGQPNEQFF. The CDR3 DNA reads TGTGCCAGCAGTTTTTCCAGGGGGCAGCCCAATGAGCAGTTCTTC.